Listed below are T cell receptor beta chains from one sample, sequenced in a study of cytomegalovirus exposure and HLA in healthy donors. Using immunoSEQ multiplex PCR, the repertoire was profiled, and TCRdb retains in-frame clones only, with some absent. The data hold approximately 290,000 clones, with about four fifths observed a single time. Sequenced: PBMCs. These receptors came from a girl aged 2-15 years in good health and CMV-seronegative. CDR3s include the opening cysteine and the closing phenylalanine or tryptophan. The order of the fields is V gene, clone size, D gene, J gene, CDR3 protein, CDR3 DNA. A D gene is named only where the DNA matches it firmly. Size is omitted from some rows. Given values are once, few, many or a class for expanded clones.

v_call: TRBV2
clone_size: once
d_call: .
j_call: TRBJ1-2
cdr3_aa: CASTPPSGNLGVGGYTF
cdr3_nt: TGTGCCAGCACGCCACCCTCCGGGAACCTGGGAGTAGGAGGCTACACCTTC

v_call: TRBV19
clone_size: .
d_call: .
j_call: TRBJ2-6
cdr3_aa: CASSIEKWASGANVLTF
cdr3_nt: TGTGCCAGTAGTATAGAAAAGTGGGCTTCTGGGGCCAACGTCCTGACTTTC

v_call: TRBV10-3
clone_size: .
d_call: TRBD2
j_call: TRBJ2-1
cdr3_aa: CAISERGLAGAGYNEQFF
cdr3_nt: TGTGCCATCAGTGAAAGGGGACTAGCGGGAGCCGGCTACAATGAGCAGTTCTTC

v_call: TRBV4-1
clone_size: .
d_call: .
j_call: TRBJ1-1
cdr3_aa: CASSFQTEAFF
cdr3_nt: TGCGCCAGCAGCTTTCAGACTGAAGCTTTCTTT

v_call: TRBV9
clone_size: .
d_call: TRBD2
j_call: TRBJ2-7
cdr3_aa: CASSVGSGTSIYEQYF
cdr3_nt: TGTGCCAGCAGCGTAGGAAGCGGGACTTCCATCTACGAGCAGTACTTC

v_call: TRBV30
clone_size: .
d_call: TRBD1
j_call: TRBJ1-3
cdr3_aa: CASRTGFFSGNTIYF
cdr3_nt: TGTGCCAGTAGGACAGGGTTTTTCTCTGGAAACACCATATATTTT

v_call: TRBV7-9
clone_size: .
d_call: TRBD2
j_call: TRBJ2-3
cdr3_aa: CASSPGTSGTDTQYF
cdr3_nt: TGTGCCAGCAGCCCCGGGACTAGCGGCACAGATACGCAGTATTTT

v_call: TRBV9
clone_size: .
d_call: .
j_call: TRBJ1-6
cdr3_aa: CASSVVQYNSPLHF
cdr3_nt: TGTGCCAGCAGCGTAGTACAGTATAATTCACCCCTCCACTTT

v_call: TRBV9
clone_size: few
d_call: .
j_call: TRBJ1-4
cdr3_aa: CASSEEGGTNEKLFF
cdr3_nt: TGTGCCAGCAGCGAGGAAGGAGGGACTAATGAAAAACTGTTTTTT

v_call: TRBV7-3
clone_size: .
d_call: .
j_call: TRBJ2-7
cdr3_aa: CASSLIAGSSYEQYF
cdr3_nt: TGTGCCAGCAGCTTAATCGCAGGGTCCTCCTACGAGCAGTACTTC

v_call: TRBV18
clone_size: .
d_call: .
j_call: TRBJ2-5
cdr3_aa: CASSPRQQETQYF
cdr3_nt: TGTGCCAGCTCACCACGTCAACAAGAGACCCAGTACTTC

v_call: TRBV6-5
clone_size: once
d_call: .
j_call: TRBJ2-1
cdr3_aa: CASSVGRSYNEQFF
cdr3_nt: TGTGCCAGCAGTGTAGGGAGATCCTACAATGAGCAGTTCTTC

v_call: TRBV9
clone_size: .
d_call: .
j_call: TRBJ2-3
cdr3_aa: CASSVRGSGRPTDTQYF
cdr3_nt: TGTGCCAGCAGCGTCCGAGGTAGCGGAAGGCCCACAGATACGCAGTATTTT

v_call: TRBV30
clone_size: .
d_call: TRBD1
j_call: TRBJ1-5
cdr3_aa: CAWSAGQKDQPQHF
cdr3_nt: TGTGCCTGGAGCGCGGGACAGAAAGATCAGCCCCAGCATTTT

v_call: TRBV6-1
clone_size: .
d_call: TRBD2
j_call: TRBJ2-5
cdr3_aa: CASTRGAQYF
cdr3_nt: TGTGCCAGCACCCGGGGGGCCCAGTACTTC

v_call: TRBV7-2
clone_size: .
d_call: .
j_call: TRBJ1-5
cdr3_aa: CASSRTLSNQPQHF
cdr3_nt: TGTGCCAGCAGTCGGACACTTAGCAATCAGCCCCAGCATTTT

v_call: TRBV4-1
clone_size: .
d_call: TRBD1
j_call: TRBJ1-3
cdr3_aa: CASSQERQGANGNTIYF
cdr3_nt: TGCGCCAGCAGCCAAGAGCGACAGGGGGCGAATGGAAACACCATATATTTT

v_call: TRBV7-9
clone_size: .
d_call: .
j_call: TRBJ2-1
cdr3_aa: CASSLSALNEQFF
cdr3_nt: TGTGCCAGCAGCTTATCAGCGCTCAATGAGCAGTTCTTC

v_call: TRBV5-4
clone_size: .
d_call: .
j_call: TRBJ1-2
cdr3_aa: CASSSGTIDYGYTF
cdr3_nt: TGTGCCAGCAGCTCCGGGACAATCGACTATGGCTACACCTTC

v_call: TRBV15
clone_size: .
d_call: TRBD2
j_call: TRBJ2-3
cdr3_aa: CATSRGASGRAWGTDTQYF
cdr3_nt: TGTGCCACCAGCAGAGGAGCTAGCGGGAGGGCCTGGGGGACAGATACGCAGTATTTT

v_call: TRBV29-1
clone_size: once
d_call: .
j_call: TRBJ1-2
cdr3_aa: CSVDMFGGNYGYTF
cdr3_nt: TGCAGCGTTGATATGTTTGGGGGGAACTATGGCTACACCTTC

v_call: TRBV6-1
clone_size: .
d_call: .
j_call: TRBJ2-1
cdr3_aa: CASSEAPRVVGFF
cdr3_nt: TGTGCCAGCAGTGAAGCCCCCCGGGTCGTGGGGTTCTTC

v_call: TRBV10-3
clone_size: .
d_call: TRBD1
j_call: TRBJ2-3
cdr3_aa: CAISETGADTQYF
cdr3_nt: TGTGCCATCAGTGAGACAGGGGCAGATACGCAGTATTTT

v_call: TRBV28
clone_size: .
d_call: TRBD2
j_call: TRBJ2-1
cdr3_aa: CASALAGHEQFF
cdr3_nt: TGTGCCAGCGCACTAGCGGGGCATGAGCAGTTCTTC

v_call: TRBV11-2
clone_size: .
d_call: .
j_call: TRBJ1-1
cdr3_aa: CASSLNPDTEAFF
cdr3_nt: TGTGCCAGCAGCTTAAACCCGGACACTGAAGCTTTCTTT

v_call: TRBV27
clone_size: .
d_call: .
j_call: TRBJ2-1
cdr3_aa: CASSLTGWGIEQFF
cdr3_nt: TGTGCCAGCAGTTTAACAGGTTGGGGTATTGAGCAGTTCTTC

v_call: TRBV11-2
clone_size: .
d_call: TRBD1
j_call: TRBJ1-4
cdr3_aa: CASSLEPGQYNEKLFF
cdr3_nt: TGTGCCAGCAGCTTAGAACCGGGACAGTATAATGAAAAACTGTTTTTT

v_call: TRBV19
clone_size: .
d_call: .
j_call: TRBJ1-5
cdr3_aa: CASSSIQGRGYQPQHF
cdr3_nt: TGTGCCAGTAGTAGCATACAGGGCCGGGGATATCAGCCCCAGCATTTT

v_call: TRBV6-5
clone_size: once
d_call: .
j_call: TRBJ1-5
cdr3_aa: CASSKGGGNQPQHF
cdr3_nt: TGTGCCAGCAGTAAAGGCGGGGGCAATCAGCCCCAGCATTTT

v_call: TRBV7-2
clone_size: .
d_call: .
j_call: TRBJ2-5
cdr3_aa: CASSAKPTEAQETQYF
cdr3_nt: TGTGCCAGCAGCGCCAAGCCGACAGAGGCACAAGAGACCCAGTACTTC

v_call: TRBV6-1
clone_size: .
d_call: .
j_call: TRBJ2-1
cdr3_aa: CASSEPKGGSYNEQFF
cdr3_nt: TGTGCCAGCAGTGAACCGAAGGGGGGGTCCTACAATGAGCAGTTCTTC

v_call: TRBV7-9
clone_size: .
d_call: TRBD2
j_call: TRBJ2-1
cdr3_aa: CASTTTSGRAREQFF
cdr3_nt: TGTGCCAGCACCACGACTAGCGGGAGGGCCCGGGAGCAGTTCTTC

v_call: TRBV19
clone_size: .
d_call: .
j_call: TRBJ1-3
cdr3_aa: CASTLSGGSGNTIYF
cdr3_nt: TGTGCCAGTACCTTGTCGGGGGGGTCTGGAAACACCATATATTTT

v_call: TRBV5-4
clone_size: .
d_call: TRBD1
j_call: TRBJ1-1
cdr3_aa: CASSPIFWDRGNTEAFF
cdr3_nt: TGTGCCAGCAGCCCGATTTTTTGGGACAGGGGGAACACTGAAGCTTTCTTT

v_call: TRBV9
clone_size: once
d_call: .
j_call: TRBJ2-5
cdr3_aa: CASSGQPGETQYF
cdr3_nt: TGTGCCAGCAGCGGACAGCCAGGAGAGACCCAGTACTTC

v_call: TRBV4-1
clone_size: .
d_call: TRBD1
j_call: TRBJ2-1
cdr3_aa: CASSQESQGVRYNEQFF
cdr3_nt: TGCGCCAGCAGCCAAGAGTCGCAGGGGGTTCGTTACAATGAGCAGTTCTTC

v_call: TRBV6-5
clone_size: .
d_call: .
j_call: TRBJ1-2
cdr3_aa: CASSYARVGSGYTF
cdr3_nt: TGTGCCAGCAGTTACGCGCGGGTAGGAAGCGGCTACACCTTC

v_call: TRBV2
clone_size: .
d_call: TRBD2
j_call: TRBJ2-7
cdr3_aa: CASRPISGDVTYEQYF
cdr3_nt: TGTGCCAGCAGACCCATCAGCGGGGACGTCACCTACGAGCAGTACTTC

v_call: TRBV9
clone_size: .
d_call: .
j_call: TRBJ1-1
cdr3_aa: CASSAREEGNTEAFF
cdr3_nt: TGTGCCAGCAGCGCCCGGGAGGAAGGCAACACTGAAGCTTTCTTT

v_call: TRBV29-1
clone_size: once
d_call: TRBD1
j_call: TRBJ1-1
cdr3_aa: CSVTVGQVNTEAFF
cdr3_nt: TGCAGCGTTACGGTCGGACAGGTGAACACTGAAGCTTTCTTT

v_call: TRBV11-2
clone_size: .
d_call: .
j_call: TRBJ2-3
cdr3_aa: CASSDTNTDTQYF
cdr3_nt: TGTGCCAGCAGCGACACAAACACAGATACGCAGTATTTT

v_call: TRBV5-1
clone_size: .
d_call: .
j_call: TRBJ1-6
cdr3_aa: CASSFPDSPLHF
cdr3_nt: TGCGCCAGCAGCTTCCCAGATTCACCCCTCCACTTT

v_call: TRBV5-5
clone_size: .
d_call: .
j_call: TRBJ2-5
cdr3_aa: CASSPAGETQYF
cdr3_nt: TGTGCCAGCAGCCCGGCGGGGGAGACCCAGTACTTC

v_call: TRBV19
clone_size: .
d_call: .
j_call: TRBJ2-7
cdr3_aa: CASTPSSLSYEQYF
cdr3_nt: TGTGCCAGTACCCCGTCGAGCCTCTCCTACGAGCAGTACTTC

v_call: TRBV2
clone_size: .
d_call: .
j_call: TRBJ2-6
cdr3_aa: CASSEALPGALSGANVLTF
cdr3_nt: TGTGCCAGCAGTGAAGCGCTTCCTGGGGCCCTCTCTGGGGCCAACGTCCTGACTTTC

v_call: TRBV9
clone_size: .
d_call: .
j_call: TRBJ2-7
cdr3_aa: CASSVGQVPYEQYF
cdr3_nt: TGTGCCAGCAGCGTAGGACAGGTCCCCTACGAGCAGTACTTC

v_call: TRBV28
clone_size: .
d_call: .
j_call: TRBJ1-6
cdr3_aa: CASSSPPHQDSPLHF
cdr3_nt: TGTGCCAGCAGTTCCCCGCCTCACCAGGATTCACCCCTCCACTTT

v_call: TRBV7-2
clone_size: .
d_call: TRBD1
j_call: TRBJ1-1
cdr3_aa: CASSPALRDRGYMNTEAFF
cdr3_nt: TGTGCCAGCAGCCCCGCCCTTAGGGACAGGGGGTATATGAACACTGAAGCTTTCTTT

v_call: TRBV5-4
clone_size: .
d_call: .
j_call: TRBJ2-5
cdr3_aa: CASSWGGRGLQETQYF
cdr3_nt: TGTGCCAGCAGCTGGGGTGGTCGCGGGTTGCAAGAGACCCAGTACTTC

v_call: TRBV6-5
clone_size: once
d_call: .
j_call: TRBJ1-2
cdr3_aa: CATRGVSGYNYGYTF
cdr3_nt: TGTGCCACCCGAGGTGTATCAGGGTACAACTATGGCTACACCTTC

v_call: TRBV7-8
clone_size: once
d_call: TRBD2
j_call: TRBJ2-7
cdr3_aa: CASSSGLAGGLEQYF
cdr3_nt: TGTGCCAGCAGCTCGGGACTAGCGGGAGGACTCGAGCAGTACTTC

v_call: TRBV6-1
clone_size: .
d_call: .
j_call: TRBJ1-5
cdr3_aa: CASTRGGGYQPQHF
cdr3_nt: TGTGCCAGCACCAGAGGTGGCGGTTATCAGCCCCAGCATTTT

v_call: TRBV5-1
clone_size: .
d_call: .
j_call: TRBJ2-1
cdr3_aa: CASSLATENEQFF
cdr3_nt: TGCGCCAGCAGCTTGGCCACAGAGAATGAGCAGTTCTTC

v_call: TRBV5-4
clone_size: once
d_call: .
j_call: TRBJ2-3
cdr3_aa: CASSAPTRQRPDTQYF
cdr3_nt: TGTGCCAGCAGCGCGCCGACCCGACAGAGGCCAGATACGCAGTATTTT

v_call: TRBV28
clone_size: .
d_call: .
j_call: TRBJ2-7
cdr3_aa: CASSFRVGVCEQYF
cdr3_nt: TGTGCCAGCAGTTTTCGGGTCGGAGTTTGCGAGCAGTACTTC

v_call: TRBV10-1
clone_size: .
d_call: .
j_call: TRBJ2-2
cdr3_aa: CASNWGLGTGELFF
cdr3_nt: TGCGCCAGCAACTGGGGGCTCGGGACCGGGGAGCTGTTTTTT

v_call: TRBV2
clone_size: once
d_call: TRBD2
j_call: TRBJ2-1
cdr3_aa: CAERGGAYNEQFF
cdr3_nt: TGTGCCGAGCGGGGGGGCGCCTACAATGAGCAGTTCTTC

v_call: TRBV2
clone_size: .
d_call: TRBD1
j_call: TRBJ1-1
cdr3_aa: CASRERTGRTEAFF
cdr3_nt: TGTGCCAGCAGGGAGAGGACAGGGAGGACTGAAGCTTTCTTT

v_call: TRBV18
clone_size: .
d_call: .
j_call: TRBJ2-1
cdr3_aa: CASSPGSYEQFF
cdr3_nt: TGTGCCAGCTCTCCGGGAAGTTATGAGCAGTTCTTC